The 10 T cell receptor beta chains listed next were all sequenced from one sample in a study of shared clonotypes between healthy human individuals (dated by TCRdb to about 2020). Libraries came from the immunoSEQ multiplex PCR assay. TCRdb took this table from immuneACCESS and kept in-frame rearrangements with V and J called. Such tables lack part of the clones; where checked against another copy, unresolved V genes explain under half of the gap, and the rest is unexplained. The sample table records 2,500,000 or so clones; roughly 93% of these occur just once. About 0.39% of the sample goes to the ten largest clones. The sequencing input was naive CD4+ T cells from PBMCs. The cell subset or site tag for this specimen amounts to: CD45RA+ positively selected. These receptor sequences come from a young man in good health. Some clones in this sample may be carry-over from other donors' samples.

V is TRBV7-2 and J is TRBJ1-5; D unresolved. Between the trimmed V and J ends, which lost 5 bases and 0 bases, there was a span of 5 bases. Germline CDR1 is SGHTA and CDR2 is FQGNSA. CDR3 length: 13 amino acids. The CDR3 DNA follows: TGTGCCAGCAGCGCCAATAGCAATCAGCCCCAGCATTTT. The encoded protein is CASSANSNQPQHF.

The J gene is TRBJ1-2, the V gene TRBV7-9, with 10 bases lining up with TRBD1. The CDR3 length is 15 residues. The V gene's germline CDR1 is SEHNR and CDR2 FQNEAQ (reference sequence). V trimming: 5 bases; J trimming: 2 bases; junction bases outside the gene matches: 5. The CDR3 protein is CASSRDRGWNYGYTF. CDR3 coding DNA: TGTGCCAGCAGCCGGGACAGGGGTTGGAACTATGGCTACACCTTC.

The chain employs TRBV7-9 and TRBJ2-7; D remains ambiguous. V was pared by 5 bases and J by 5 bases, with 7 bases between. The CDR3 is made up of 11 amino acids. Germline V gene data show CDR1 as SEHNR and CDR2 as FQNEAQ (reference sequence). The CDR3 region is CASSAGDEQYF. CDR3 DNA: TGTGCCAGCAGCGCAGGTGACGAGCAGTACTTC.

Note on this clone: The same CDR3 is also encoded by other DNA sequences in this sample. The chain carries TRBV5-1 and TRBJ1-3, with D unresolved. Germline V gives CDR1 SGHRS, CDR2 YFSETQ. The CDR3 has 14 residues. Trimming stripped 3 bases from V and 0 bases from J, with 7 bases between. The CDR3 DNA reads TGCGCCAGCAGCTCGACGGTCTCTGGAAACACCATATATTTT. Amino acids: CASSSTVSGNTIYF. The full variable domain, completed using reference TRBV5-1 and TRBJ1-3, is KAGVTQTPRYLIKTRGQQVTLSCSPISGHRSVSWYQQTPGQGLQFLFEYFSETQRNKGNFPGRFSGRQFSNSRSEMNVSTLELGDSALYLCASSSTVSGNTIYFGEGSWLTVV.

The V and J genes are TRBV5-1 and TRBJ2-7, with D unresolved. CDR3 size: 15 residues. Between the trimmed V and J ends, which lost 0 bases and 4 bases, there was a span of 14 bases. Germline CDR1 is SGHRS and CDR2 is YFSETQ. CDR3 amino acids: CASSLAGSGVYEQYF. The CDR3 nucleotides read TGCGCCAGCAGCTTGGCCGGAAGTGGTGTTTACGAGCAGTACTTC.

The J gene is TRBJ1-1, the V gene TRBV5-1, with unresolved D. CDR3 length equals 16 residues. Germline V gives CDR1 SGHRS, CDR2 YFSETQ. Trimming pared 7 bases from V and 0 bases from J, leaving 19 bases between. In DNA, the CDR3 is TGCGCCAGCTCACATACCCGACTCGGCATGAACACTGAAGCTTTCTTT. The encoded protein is CASSHTRLGMNTEAFF.

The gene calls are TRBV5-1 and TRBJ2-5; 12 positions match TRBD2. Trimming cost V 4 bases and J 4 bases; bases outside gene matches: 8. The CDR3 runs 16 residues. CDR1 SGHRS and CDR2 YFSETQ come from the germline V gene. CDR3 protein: CASSMRTSGAAETQYF. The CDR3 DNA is TGCGCCAGCAGCATGAGGACTAGCGGGGCGGCAGAGACCCAGTACTTC.

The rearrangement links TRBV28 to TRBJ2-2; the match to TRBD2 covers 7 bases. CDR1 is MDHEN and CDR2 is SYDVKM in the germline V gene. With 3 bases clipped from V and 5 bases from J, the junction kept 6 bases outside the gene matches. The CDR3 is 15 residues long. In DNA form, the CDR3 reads TGTGCCAGCAGTTTGGGCGGGAGCCGTACCGGGGAGCTGTTTTTT. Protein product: CASSLGGSRTGELFF.

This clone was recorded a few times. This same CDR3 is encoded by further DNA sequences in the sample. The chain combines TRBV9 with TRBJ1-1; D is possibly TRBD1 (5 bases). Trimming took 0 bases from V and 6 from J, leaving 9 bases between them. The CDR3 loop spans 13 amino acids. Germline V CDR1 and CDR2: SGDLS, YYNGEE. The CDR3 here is CASSVGWGAEAFF. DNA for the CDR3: TGTGCCAGCAGCGTAGGGTGGGGCGCTGAAGCTTTCTTT. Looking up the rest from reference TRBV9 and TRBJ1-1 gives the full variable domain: DSGVTQTPKHLITATGQRVTLRCSPRSGDLSVYWYQQSLDQGLQFLIQYYNGEERAKGNILERFSAQQFPDLHSELNLSSLELGDSALYFCASSVGWGAEAFFGQGTRLTVV.

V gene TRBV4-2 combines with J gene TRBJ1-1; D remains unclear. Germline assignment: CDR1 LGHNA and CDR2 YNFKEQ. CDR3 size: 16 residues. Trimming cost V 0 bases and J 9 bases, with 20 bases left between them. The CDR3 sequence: CASSQDGGTRGQKAFF. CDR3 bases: TGTGCCAGCAGCCAAGACGGCGGAACGCGAGGCCAAAAAGCTTTCTTT.